The sample holds one count of the clone carrying this T cell receptor beta chain. A far larger clone is one base from this, pointing to a likely read error. The sample holds other DNA sequences that translate to the same CDR3. The study ran the assay at deep level. Only in-frame clones appear in the TCRdb table, and some are missing; sequencing was by immunoSEQ multiplex PCR. The profile shows approximately 810,000 clones, 90% to 95% of them singletons. This specimen comes from a study of shared clonotypes between healthy human individuals. This CDR3 is built from 16 residues. Naive CD8 cells, CD45RO-negative and positively selected for CCR7, excluded terminally differentiated effector memory CD45RA+ cells.

The sequenced sample was naive CD8+ T cells sorted from blood. The rearrangement joins TRBV23-1 to TRBJ1-5; weak D call: TRBD1 (6 bases). TRBV23-1 is placed among ORFs of uncertain function. The sequence came from a man aged 25 to 40 in good health. The CDR3 region is CASSQSNRVDYQPQHF. CDR3 DNA: TGCGCTAGCAGTCAATCAAACAGGGTCGACTATCAGCCCCAGCATTTT.